This T cell receptor (beta chain) was captured by sequencing in a study of blood T cell repertoires in COVID-19. Study-wide context: Material from acute and convalescent COVID-19 was sourced from the United States, Italy and Spain. PBMCs, B-cell-depleted T cells, or T cells were the source of the cDNA or gDNA that made up the material.

The CDR3 contains 16 residues. Trimming at V came to 5 bases and at J to 1 base, leaving 6 bases not matched to a gene. Germline-derived CDR1 and CDR2 are LNHDA and SQIVND (reference sequence). How the authors handled the data: Nucleated cell counts were estimated from reference gene primer amplification. Method: immunoSEQ multiplex PCR; TCRdb's copy keeps in-frame clones and lacks some. V and J calls and clone size are as listed in that table; D and trimming were resolved from the DNA. The sample holds about 100,000 clones, roughly 85% seen once. V gene TRBV19 combines with J gene TRBJ2-3, with 10 bases fitting TRBD2. This clonotype was obtained from a man aged 70 or older with active or convalescent COVID-19. The sequencing sample was made of peripheral blood. CDR3 nucleotides: TGTGCCAGTAGTTCTACCGGGACTAGCGGCACAGATACGCAGTATTTT. This translates into CASSSTGTSGTDTQYF. The full variable domain, in which reference TRBV19 and TRBJ2-3 provide the parts outside the CDR3, is DGGITQSPKYLFRKEGQNVTLSCEQNLNHDAMYWYRQDPGQGLRLIYYSQIVNDFQKGDIAEGYSVSREKKESFPLTVTSAQKNPTAFYLCASSSTGTSGTDTQYFGPGTRLTVL.